The rows below give T cell receptor beta chains drawn from one sample of a study of OX40 agonist ivuxolimab in advanced cancers. Generated by immunoSEQ multiplex PCR, the TCRdb table keeps only in-frame clones and is missing some. In the table there are around 15,000 clones, 65% to 80% of which are singletons. Sequenced here: CD4+ or CD8+ T cells sorted from blood, sampled in a trial of the OX40 agonist ivuxolimab. Receptor source: an adult with an advanced solid tumor such as melanoma, head and neck, liver or kidney cancer. Both conserved end residues are part of each CDR3. The D gene is left open where the match is weak. The size of a clone is reported for some rows only, either as once, few or many, or as a class for expanded clones.

CDR3 protein: CASSLEEGDMNTEAFF
CDR3 DNA: TGTGCCAGCAGCTTAGAGGAGGGGGACATGAACACTGAAGCTTTCTTT
clone size: -
J gene: TRBJ1-1
V gene: TRBV7-6
D gene: -

CDR3 protein: CASVIPTVWAYSNQPQHF
CDR3 DNA: TGTGCCAGCGTAATCCCCACGGTTTGGGCATATAGCAATCAGCCCCAGCATTTT
clone size: -
J gene: TRBJ1-5
V gene: TRBV28
D gene: -

CDR3 protein: CASSPGSRTVQYF
CDR3 DNA: TGTGCCAGCAGCCCAGGTAGCAGGACGGTTCAGTACTTC
clone size: -
J gene: TRBJ2-4
V gene: TRBV9
D gene: -

CDR3 protein: CASQGSYTKNIQYF
CDR3 DNA: TGTGCCAGTCAGGGGTCCTATACCAAAAACATTCAGTACTTC
clone size: -
J gene: TRBJ2-4
V gene: TRBV27
D gene: -

CDR3 protein: CASSLVASLTDTQYF
CDR3 DNA: TGTGCCAGCAGCTTGGTAGCGAGCCTCACAGATACGCAGTATTTT
clone size: once
J gene: TRBJ2-3
V gene: TRBV7-9
D gene: -

CDR3 protein: CAWNSGGSTDTQYF
CDR3 DNA: TGTGCCTGGAACTCGGGAGGGAGCACAGATACGCAGTATTTT
clone size: -
J gene: TRBJ2-3
V gene: TRBV30
D gene: TRBD2

CDR3 protein: CASSGLAEDHNEQFF
CDR3 DNA: TGTGCCAGCAGCGGACTAGCGGAAGACCACAATGAGCAGTTCTTC
clone size: medium-sized
J gene: TRBJ2-1
V gene: TRBV7-2
D gene: TRBD2

CDR3 protein: CASSSGTVYQQYF
CDR3 DNA: TGTGCCAGTAGTTCCGGGACAGTCTACCAGCAGTACTTC
clone size: once
J gene: TRBJ2-5
V gene: TRBV19
D gene: TRBD1

CDR3 protein: CATSRDRTGRETQYF
CDR3 DNA: TGTGCCACCAGCAGAGACCGGACAGGGAGGGAGACCCAGTACTTC
clone size: -
J gene: TRBJ2-5
V gene: TRBV15
D gene: TRBD1

CDR3 protein: CASTEGTSGIEQFF
CDR3 DNA: TGTGCCAGCACCGAGGGGACTAGCGGGATTGAGCAGTTCTTC
clone size: -
J gene: TRBJ2-1
V gene: TRBV2
D gene: TRBD2

CDR3 protein: CASSPQGLAGGRDTQYF
CDR3 DNA: TGTGCCAGCAGCCCTCAGGGACTAGCGGGAGGGCGAGATACGCAGTATTTT
clone size: few
J gene: TRBJ2-3
V gene: TRBV9
D gene: TRBD2

CDR3 protein: CAPGGYTF
CDR3 DNA: TGTGCCCCGGGGGGCTACACCTTC
clone size: few
J gene: TRBJ1-2
V gene: TRBV2
D gene: -

CDR3 protein: CASRTSVNEQFF
CDR3 DNA: TGCGCCAGCCGTACCTCAGTCAATGAGCAGTTCTTC
clone size: -
J gene: TRBJ2-1
V gene: TRBV5-1
D gene: -

CDR3 protein: CASLTHRDNEKLFF
CDR3 DNA: TGTGCCAGCCTTACACACAGAGATAATGAAAAACTGTTTTTT
clone size: -
J gene: TRBJ1-4
V gene: TRBV28
D gene: -

CDR3 protein: CASSQDLAGTSYEQYF
CDR3 DNA: TGCGCCAGCAGCCAAGATCTGGCCGGGACGAGCTACGAGCAGTACTTC
clone size: -
J gene: TRBJ2-7
V gene: TRBV4-1
D gene: -

CDR3 protein: CASRDRQDLQETQYF
CDR3 DNA: TGTGCCAGCAGGGACCGACAGGACCTTCAAGAGACCCAGTACTTC
clone size: -
J gene: TRBJ2-5
V gene: TRBV7-8
D gene: -

CDR3 protein: CASSLGNSNTQYF
CDR3 DNA: TGTGCCAGCAGCTTAGGCAATAGCAATACGCAGTATTTT
clone size: -
J gene: TRBJ2-3
V gene: TRBV11-3
D gene: -

CDR3 protein: CSARTSGSTLF
CDR3 DNA: TGCAGTGCTAGGACTAGCGGGAGCACCCTCTTC
clone size: few
J gene: TRBJ2-1
V gene: TRBV20-1
D gene: TRBD2

CDR3 protein: CASSLGMSGYNYGYTF
CDR3 DNA: TGTGCCAGCAGCTTGGGAATGTCAGGCTATAACTATGGCTACACCTTC
clone size: -
J gene: TRBJ1-2
V gene: TRBV5-5
D gene: -

CDR3 protein: CATSREDRGNHEQYF
CDR3 DNA: TGTGCCACCAGCAGAGAGGACAGGGGCAACCACGAGCAGTACTTC
clone size: once
J gene: TRBJ2-7
V gene: TRBV15
D gene: TRBD1

CDR3 protein: CAWKDSSTDTQYF
CDR3 DNA: TGTGCCTGGAAGGACAGTAGCACAGATACGCAGTATTTT
clone size: -
J gene: TRBJ2-3
V gene: TRBV30
D gene: -

CDR3 protein: CASSPSDGELFF
CDR3 DNA: TGTGCCAGCAGCCCCTCGGACGGGGAGCTGTTTTTT
clone size: -
J gene: TRBJ2-2
V gene: TRBV9
D gene: -

CDR3 protein: CASSRPGGYEQYF
CDR3 DNA: TGTGCCAGCAGCAGACCGGGAGGATACGAGCAGTACTTC
clone size: -
J gene: TRBJ2-7
V gene: TRBV7-9
D gene: TRBD2

CDR3 protein: CAWSAGTSGWRASNEQFF
CDR3 DNA: TGTGCCTGGAGCGCCGGGACTAGCGGGTGGCGGGCGAGCAATGAGCAGTTCTTC
clone size: -
J gene: TRBJ2-1
V gene: TRBV30
D gene: TRBD2

CDR3 protein: CASSLVLAGVTDTQYF
CDR3 DNA: TGCGCCAGCAGCTTAGTTCTAGCGGGAGTGACAGATACGCAGTATTTT
clone size: once
J gene: TRBJ2-3
V gene: TRBV5-1
D gene: TRBD2

CDR3 protein: CAWSAITSGRGEQYF
CDR3 DNA: TGTGCCTGGAGTGCAATCACTAGCGGGAGGGGTGAGCAGTACTTC
clone size: -
J gene: TRBJ2-7
V gene: TRBV30
D gene: TRBD2

CDR3 protein: CASSLRAGSYEQYF
CDR3 DNA: TGCGCCAGCAGCTTGAGGGCAGGTTCCTACGAGCAGTACTTC
clone size: few
J gene: TRBJ2-7
V gene: TRBV5-1
D gene: -

CDR3 protein: CASSLTPGQQAYGYTF
CDR3 DNA: TGCGCCAGCAGCCTAACGCCGGGACAGCAAGCCTATGGCTACACCTTC
clone size: -
J gene: TRBJ1-2
V gene: TRBV5-1
D gene: TRBD1

CDR3 protein: CASSQGGDRGSTEAFF
CDR3 DNA: TGTGCCAGCAGCCAGGGTGGGGACAGGGGTTCCACTGAAGCTTTCTTT
clone size: -
J gene: TRBJ1-1
V gene: TRBV5-4
D gene: TRBD1

CDR3 protein: CASSQTGESEQYF
CDR3 DNA: TGTGCCAGCAGCCAGACGGGGGAGAGCGAGCAGTACTTC
clone size: -
J gene: TRBJ2-7
V gene: TRBV7-3
D gene: -

CDR3 protein: CASSPSGFGMGYNEQFF
CDR3 DNA: TGTGCCAGCAGCCCCAGCGGGTTCGGGATGGGCTACAATGAGCAGTTCTTC
clone size: once
J gene: TRBJ2-1
V gene: TRBV7-9
D gene: -

CDR3 protein: CASSIAGGGYNEQFF
CDR3 DNA: TGTGCCAGTAGTATAGCGGGAGGAGGTTACAATGAGCAGTTCTTC
clone size: -
J gene: TRBJ2-1
V gene: TRBV19
D gene: TRBD2

CDR3 protein: CASSPSWTLSNQPQHF
CDR3 DNA: TGTGCCAGCAGCCCAAGCTGGACACTAAGCAATCAGCCCCAGCATTTT
clone size: -
J gene: TRBJ1-5
V gene: TRBV27
D gene: -

CDR3 protein: CASSLLTGGNTIYF
CDR3 DNA: TGTGCCAGCAGCTTATTGACAGGGGGAAACACCATATATTTT
clone size: -
J gene: TRBJ1-3
V gene: TRBV7-9
D gene: TRBD1

CDR3 protein: CSVDSDGHEQYF
CDR3 DNA: TGCAGCGTGGACTCGGATGGCCACGAGCAGTACTTC
clone size: -
J gene: TRBJ2-7
V gene: TRBV29-1
D gene: -

CDR3 protein: CASSYGQEGYEQYF
CDR3 DNA: TGTGCCAGCAGTTACGGGCAGGAGGGGTACGAGCAGTACTTC
clone size: -
J gene: TRBJ2-7
V gene: TRBV6-5
D gene: -

CDR3 protein: CASTPLGAPDTQYF
CDR3 DNA: TGTGCCAGCACGCCACTGGGGGCCCCAGATACGCAGTATTTT
clone size: few
J gene: TRBJ2-3
V gene: TRBV6-1
D gene: -